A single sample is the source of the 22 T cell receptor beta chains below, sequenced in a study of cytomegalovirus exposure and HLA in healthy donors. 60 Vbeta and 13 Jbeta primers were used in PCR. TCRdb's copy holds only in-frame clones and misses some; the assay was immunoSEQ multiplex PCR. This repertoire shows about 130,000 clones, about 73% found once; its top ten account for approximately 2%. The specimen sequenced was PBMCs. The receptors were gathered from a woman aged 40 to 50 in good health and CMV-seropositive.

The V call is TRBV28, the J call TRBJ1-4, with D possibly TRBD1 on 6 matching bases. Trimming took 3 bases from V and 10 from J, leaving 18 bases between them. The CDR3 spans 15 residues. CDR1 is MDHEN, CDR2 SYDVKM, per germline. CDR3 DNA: TGTGCCAGCAGTTTCCGGGGGGCGGGCGGGGGAAAACTGTTTTTT. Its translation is CASSFRGAGGGKLFF.

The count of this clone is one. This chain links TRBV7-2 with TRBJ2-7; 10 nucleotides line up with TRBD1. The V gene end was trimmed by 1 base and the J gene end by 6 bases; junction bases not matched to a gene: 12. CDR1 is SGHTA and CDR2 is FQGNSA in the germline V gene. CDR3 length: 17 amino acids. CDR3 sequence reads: CASSLVTSGTGVVEQYF. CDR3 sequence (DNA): TGTGCCAGCAGCTTAGTGACTTCCGGGACAGGGGTTGTCGAGCAGTACTTC.

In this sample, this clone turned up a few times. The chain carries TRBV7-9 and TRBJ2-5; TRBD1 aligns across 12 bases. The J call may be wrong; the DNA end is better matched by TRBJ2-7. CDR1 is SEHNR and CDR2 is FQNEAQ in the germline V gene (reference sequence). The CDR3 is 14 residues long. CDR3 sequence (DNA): TGTGCCAGCAGCTGGGGACAGGGGGCCCACGAGCAGTACTTC. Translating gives CASSWGQGAHEQYF.

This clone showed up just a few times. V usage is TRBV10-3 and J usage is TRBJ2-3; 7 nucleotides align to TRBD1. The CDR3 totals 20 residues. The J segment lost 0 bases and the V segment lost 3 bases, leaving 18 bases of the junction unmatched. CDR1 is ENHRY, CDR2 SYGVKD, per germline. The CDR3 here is CAISEPIGTALTSSTDTQYF. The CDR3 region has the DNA TGTGCCATCAGTGAACCCATCGGGACAGCCCTTACTTCTAGCACAGATACGCAGTATTTT.

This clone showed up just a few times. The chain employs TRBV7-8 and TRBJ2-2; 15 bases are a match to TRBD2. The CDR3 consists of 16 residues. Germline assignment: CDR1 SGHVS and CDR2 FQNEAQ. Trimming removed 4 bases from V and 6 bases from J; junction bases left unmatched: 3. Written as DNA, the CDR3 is TGTGCCAGCAGCTCGGGACTAGCGGGAGGATCCGGGGAGCTGTTTTTT. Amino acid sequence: CASSSGLAGGSGELFF.

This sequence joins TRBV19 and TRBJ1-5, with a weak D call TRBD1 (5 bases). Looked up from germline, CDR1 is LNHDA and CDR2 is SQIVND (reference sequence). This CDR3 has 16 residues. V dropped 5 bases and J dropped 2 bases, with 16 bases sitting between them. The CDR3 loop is CASSVLAGGRNQPQHF. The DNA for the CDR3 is TGTGCCAGTAGTGTGCTTGCGGGGGGACGCAATCAGCCCCAGCATTTT.

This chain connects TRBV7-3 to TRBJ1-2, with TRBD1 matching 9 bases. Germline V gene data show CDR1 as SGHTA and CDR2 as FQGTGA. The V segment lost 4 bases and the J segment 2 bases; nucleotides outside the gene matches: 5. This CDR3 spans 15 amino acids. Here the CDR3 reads CASSSNRGPNYGYTF. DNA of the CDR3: TGTGCCAGCAGCTCGAACAGGGGGCCGAACTATGGCTACACCTTC.

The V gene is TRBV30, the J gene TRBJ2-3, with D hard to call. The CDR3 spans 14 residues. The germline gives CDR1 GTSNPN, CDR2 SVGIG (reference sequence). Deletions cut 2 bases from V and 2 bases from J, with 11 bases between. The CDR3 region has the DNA TGTGCCTGGAGTCCTCTACTCCCCACAGATACGCAGTATTTT. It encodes CAWSPLLPTDTQYF.

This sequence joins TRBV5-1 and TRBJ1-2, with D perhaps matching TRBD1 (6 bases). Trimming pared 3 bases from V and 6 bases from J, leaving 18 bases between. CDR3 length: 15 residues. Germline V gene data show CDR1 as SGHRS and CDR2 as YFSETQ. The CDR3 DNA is TGCGCCAGCAGCTCCCAGGGGTTCAGGCGGGATGGCTACACCTTC. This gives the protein CASSSQGFRRDGYTF.

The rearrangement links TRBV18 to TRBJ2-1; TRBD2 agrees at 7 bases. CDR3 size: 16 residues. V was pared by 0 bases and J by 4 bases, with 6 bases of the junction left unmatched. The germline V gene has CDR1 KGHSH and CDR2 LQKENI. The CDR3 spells CASSPPSGTKYNEQFF. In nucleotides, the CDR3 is TGTGCCAGCTCACCACCGTCCGGGACTAAATACAATGAGCAGTTCTTC.

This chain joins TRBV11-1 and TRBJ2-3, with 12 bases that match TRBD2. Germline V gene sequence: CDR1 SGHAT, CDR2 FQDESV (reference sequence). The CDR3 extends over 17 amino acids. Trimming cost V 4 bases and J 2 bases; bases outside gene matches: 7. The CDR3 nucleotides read TGTGCCAGCAGCTCCCCCACTAGCGGGAGGTTCACAGATACGCAGTATTTT. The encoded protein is CASSSPTSGRFTDTQYF. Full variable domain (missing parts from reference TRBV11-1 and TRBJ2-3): EAEVAQSPRYKITEKSQAVAFWCDPISGHATLYWYRQILGQGPELLVQFQDESVVDDSQLPKDRFSAERLKGVDSTLKIQPAELGDSAMYLCASSSPTSGRFTDTQYFGPGTRLTVL.

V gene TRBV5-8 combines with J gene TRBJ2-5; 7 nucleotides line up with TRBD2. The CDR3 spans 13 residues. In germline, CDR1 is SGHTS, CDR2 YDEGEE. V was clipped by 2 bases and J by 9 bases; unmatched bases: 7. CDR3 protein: CASSFGAGESQYF. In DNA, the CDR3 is TGTGCCAGCAGCTTCGGGGCGGGGGAGTCCCAGTACTTC.

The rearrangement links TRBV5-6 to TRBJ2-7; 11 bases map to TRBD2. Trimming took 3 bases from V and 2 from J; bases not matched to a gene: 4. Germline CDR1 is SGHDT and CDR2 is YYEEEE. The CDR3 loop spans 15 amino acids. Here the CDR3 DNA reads TGTGCCAGCAGCTCCTTAGCGGGAGGGACCTACGAGCAGTACTTC. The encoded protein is CASSSLAGGTYEQYF. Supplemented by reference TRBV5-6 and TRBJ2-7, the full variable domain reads DAGVTQSPTHLIKTRGQQVTLRCSPKSGHDTVSWYQQALGQGPQFIFQYYEEEERQRGNFPDRFSGHQFPNYSSELNVNALLLGDSALYLCASSSLAGGTYEQYFGPGTRLTVT.

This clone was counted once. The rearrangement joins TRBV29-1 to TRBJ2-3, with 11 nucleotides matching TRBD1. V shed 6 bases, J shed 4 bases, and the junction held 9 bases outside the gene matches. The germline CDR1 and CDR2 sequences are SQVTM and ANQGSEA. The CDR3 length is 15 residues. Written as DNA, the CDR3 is TGCAGCGTCCCTTCCCGGGGACAGGGGGCAGATACGCAGTATTTT. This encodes CSVPSRGQGADTQYF.

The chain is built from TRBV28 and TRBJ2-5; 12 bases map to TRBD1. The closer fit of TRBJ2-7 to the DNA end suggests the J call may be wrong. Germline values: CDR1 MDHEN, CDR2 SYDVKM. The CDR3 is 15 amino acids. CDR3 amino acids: CASSTGQGAGYEQYF. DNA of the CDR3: TGTGCCAGCAGCACGGGACAGGGGGCCGGCTACGAGCAGTACTTC.

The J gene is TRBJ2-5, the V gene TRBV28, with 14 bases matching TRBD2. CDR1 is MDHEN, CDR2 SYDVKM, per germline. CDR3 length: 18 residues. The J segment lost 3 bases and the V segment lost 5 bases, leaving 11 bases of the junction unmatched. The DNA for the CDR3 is TGTGCCAGCAGTACAAGACTAGCGGGGGGGCCCGTCGAAGAGACCCAGTACTTC. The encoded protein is CASSTRLAGGPVEETQYF.

CDR3 nucleotides: TGTGCCAGCAGGGGGACAGGGGTCGTCTATGGCTACACCTTC. It encodes CASRGTGVVYGYTF. This chain joins TRBV2 and TRBJ1-2; 10 bases line up with TRBD1. Germline CDR1 SNHLY, CDR2 FYNNEI. J was trimmed by 4 bases and V by 6 bases; bases with no gene match: 5. The CDR3 runs to 14 residues. The full variable domain, with the rest looked up from reference TRBV2 and TRBJ1-2, is EPEVTQTPSHQVTQMGQEVILRCVPISNHLYFYWYRQILGQKVEFLVSFYNNEISEKSEIFDDQFSVERPDGSNFTLKIRSTKLEDSAMYFCASRGTGVVYGYTFGSGTRLTVV.

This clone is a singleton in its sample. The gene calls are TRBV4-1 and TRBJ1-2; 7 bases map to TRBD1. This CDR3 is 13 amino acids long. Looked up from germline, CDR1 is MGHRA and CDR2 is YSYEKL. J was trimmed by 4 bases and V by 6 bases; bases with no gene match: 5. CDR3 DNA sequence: TGCGCCAGCAGGGCAGGGGGTTTCTATGGCTACACCTTC. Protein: CASRAGGFYGYTF.

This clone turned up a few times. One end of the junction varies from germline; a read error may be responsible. The CDR3 reads CASSLAEGTEAFF. DNA of the CDR3: TGTGCTAGCAGCTTAGCGGAGGGCACTGAAGCTTTCTTT. J is TRBJ1-1 and V is TRBV7-7; D uncertain. The CDR3 length is 13 residues. Germline CDR1 is SSHAT and CDR2 is FNYEAQ (reference sequence).

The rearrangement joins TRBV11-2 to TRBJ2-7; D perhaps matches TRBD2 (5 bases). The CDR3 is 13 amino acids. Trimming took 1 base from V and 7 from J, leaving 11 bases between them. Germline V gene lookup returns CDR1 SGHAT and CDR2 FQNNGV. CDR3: CASSLGPGKEQYF. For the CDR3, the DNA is TGTGCCAGCAGCTTAGGCCCGGGGAAGGAGCAGTACTTC.

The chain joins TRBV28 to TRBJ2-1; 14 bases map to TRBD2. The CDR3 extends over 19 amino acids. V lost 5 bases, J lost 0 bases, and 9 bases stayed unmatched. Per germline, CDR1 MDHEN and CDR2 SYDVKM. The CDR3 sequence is CASSPELGTSGSSYNEQFF. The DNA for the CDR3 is TGTGCCAGCAGTCCGGAACTCGGGACTAGCGGGAGCTCCTACAATGAGCAGTTCTTC.

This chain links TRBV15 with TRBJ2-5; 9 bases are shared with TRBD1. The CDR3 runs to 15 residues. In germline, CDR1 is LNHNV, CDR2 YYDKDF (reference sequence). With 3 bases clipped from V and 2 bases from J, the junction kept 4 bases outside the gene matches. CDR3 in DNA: TGTGCCACCAGCAGGGGGGGGACAGGGCAAGAGACCCAGTACTTC. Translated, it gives CATSRGGTGQETQYF. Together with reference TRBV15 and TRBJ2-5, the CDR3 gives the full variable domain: DAMVIQNPRYQVTQFGKPVTLSCSQTLNHNVMYWYQQKSSQAPKLLFHYYDKDFNNEADTPDNFQSRRPNTSFCFLDIRSPGLGDTAMYLCATSRGGTGQETQYFGPGTRLLVL.